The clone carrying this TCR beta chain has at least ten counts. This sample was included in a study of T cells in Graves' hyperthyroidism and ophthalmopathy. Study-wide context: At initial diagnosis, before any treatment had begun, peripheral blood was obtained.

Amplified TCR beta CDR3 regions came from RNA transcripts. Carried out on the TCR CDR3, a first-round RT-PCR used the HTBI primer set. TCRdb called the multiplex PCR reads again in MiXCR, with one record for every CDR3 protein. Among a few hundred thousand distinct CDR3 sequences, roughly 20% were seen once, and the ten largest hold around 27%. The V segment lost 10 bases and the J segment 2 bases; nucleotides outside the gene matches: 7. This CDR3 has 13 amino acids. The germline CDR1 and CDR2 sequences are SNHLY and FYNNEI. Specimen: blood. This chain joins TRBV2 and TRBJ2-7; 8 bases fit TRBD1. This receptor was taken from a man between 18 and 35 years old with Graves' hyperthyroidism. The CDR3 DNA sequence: TGTGCCATCCGGACAGGGAATACCTACGAGCAGTACTTC. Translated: CAIRTGNTYEQYF.